The source of this T cell receptor beta chain is a study of blood T cell repertoires in COVID-19. The CDR3 totals 16 residues. V was clipped by 5 bases and J by 0 bases; unmatched bases: 7. Germline-derived CDR1 and CDR2 are MNHEY and SMNVEV (reference sequence). Only in-frame clones appear in the TCRdb table, and some are missing; sequencing was by immunoSEQ multiplex PCR. The top ten clones hold over 9% of a sample with about 12,000 clones, 55% to 85% of them seen once. The source material was peripheral blood. The V call is TRBV27, the J call TRBJ1-5, with 7 bases that match TRBD1. This receptor was identified in a man aged 60-69 years with COVID-19, enrolled during active disease. The CDR3 DNA sequence: TGTGCCAGCAGTCAAAAGGGACAGTTTAGCAATCAGCCCCAGCATTTT. As protein: CASSQKGQFSNQPQHF.